A single sample is the source of the 7 T cell receptor beta chains below, sequenced in a study of blood T cell repertoires in COVID-19. Assay used: immunoSEQ multiplex PCR; TCRdb lists only in-frame clones, some missing. Among roughly 100,000 clones listed, 70% to 90% were seen once. The sequencing sample was made of peripheral blood. These TCRs come from a man aged 45-65 years with COVID-19, enrolled during active disease.

The chain combines TRBV6-5 with TRBJ1-2; 11 nucleotides line up with TRBD1. The CDR3 has 15 amino acids. Germline V CDR1 and CDR2: MNHEY, SVGAGI. V shed 6 bases and J 6 bases; nucleotides not matched to a gene: 9. CDR3 nucleotides: TGTGCCAGCAGGGGCACAGGACAGGGGGCGCATGGCTACACCTTC. Translating it yields CASRGTGQGAHGYTF.

In DNA, the CDR3 is TGTGCCAGCGGACGACAGGGGTATGGCTACACCTTC. Protein: CASGRQGYGYTF. The chain employs TRBV6-5 and TRBJ1-2; 8 positions agree with TRBD1. The CDR3 is 12 amino acids. The V segment lost 8 bases and the J segment 5 bases; nucleotides outside the gene matches: 4. Germline V lookup: CDR1 MNHEY, CDR2 SVGAGI.

This rearrangement joins TRBV15 to TRBJ2-1, with 8 nucleotides matching TRBD2. The germline V gene has CDR1 LNHNV and CDR2 YYDKDF (reference sequence). J lost 3 bases, V lost 9 bases, and 10 bases had no gene match. This CDR3 region has 15 residues. The CDR3 DNA sequence: TGTGCCACTACCCCGGGTAGCGGGGACTACAATGAGCAGTTCTTC. It yields the protein CATTPGSGDYNEQFF.

Worth noting for this clone: Its ends do not fully match the called genes, so a read error is possible. This chain uses TRBV6-5 with TRBJ2-7; 12 bases are a match to TRBD2. The germline gives CDR1 MNHEY, CDR2 SVGAGI. This CDR3 is 13 amino acids long. CDR3 residues: CASSSPGTSGFFF. For the CDR3, the DNA is TGTGCCAGCAGTTCCCCAGGGACTAGCGGGTTTTTCTTC.

The J gene is TRBJ1-1, the V gene TRBV5-1; D perhaps matches TRBD1 (5 bases). This CDR3 contains 16 residues. The germline CDR1 and CDR2 sequences are SGHRS and YFSETQ. The ends were cut back, 0 bases at V and 1 base at J, with 13 bases in the middle. DNA of the CDR3: TGCGCCAGCAGCTTGGGTAGGGGAGGAGGGAACACTGAAGCTTTCTTT. Residues: CASSLGRGGGNTEAFF.

The chain uses TRBV15 and TRBJ2-6; maybe TRBD1 (5 bases). The CDR3 contains 15 residues. V lost 4 bases to trimming and J lost 2 bases, with 9 bases between them. CDR1 LNHNV and CDR2 YYDKDF come from the germline V gene (reference sequence). CDR3 nucleotide sequence: TGTGCCACCAGCAACACAGGAGCTGGGGCCAACGTCCTGACTTTC. Residues: CATSNTGAGANVLTF. The full variable domain, rest sourced from reference TRBV15 and TRBJ2-6, is DAMVIQNPRYQVTQFGKPVTLSCSQTLNHNVMYWYQQKSSQAPKLLFHYYDKDFNNEADTPDNFQSRRPNTSFCFLDIRSPGLGDTAMYLCATSNTGAGANVLTFGAGSRLTVL.

The chain uses TRBV7-2 and TRBJ2-3; no reliable D call. From germline, CDR1 is SGHTA and CDR2 FQGNSA. CDR3 length: 17 residues. V lost 1 base and J 0 bases, leaving 14 bases between the germline ends. CDR3 in DNA: TGTGCCAGCAGCTTAGTTTCGGCACTACGGAGCACAGATACGCAGTATTTT. This gives the protein CASSLVSALRSTDTQYF.